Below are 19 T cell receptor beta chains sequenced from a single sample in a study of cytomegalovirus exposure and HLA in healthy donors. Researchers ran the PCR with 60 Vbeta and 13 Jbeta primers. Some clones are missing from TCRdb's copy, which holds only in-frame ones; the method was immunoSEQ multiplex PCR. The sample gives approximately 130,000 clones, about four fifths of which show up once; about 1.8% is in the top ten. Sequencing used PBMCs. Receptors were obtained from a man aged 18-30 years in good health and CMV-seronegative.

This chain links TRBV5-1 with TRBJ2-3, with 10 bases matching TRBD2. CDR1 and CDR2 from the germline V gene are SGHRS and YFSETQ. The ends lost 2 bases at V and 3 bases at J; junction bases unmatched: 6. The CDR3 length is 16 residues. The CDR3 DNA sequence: TGCGCCAGCAGCTTTTGGAGTAGCGGGGGGACAGATACGCAGTATTTT. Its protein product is CASSFWSSGGTDTQYF.

The CDR3 DNA sequence: TGTGCCAGCAGCTTAACGGGATGGGAGCAGTACTTC. Its protein is CASSLTGWEQYF. V gene TRBV7-9 combines with J gene TRBJ2-5, with D tentatively TRBD2 (5 bases). V was clipped by 2 bases and J by 11 bases, with 12 bases between them. The CDR3 runs to 12 residues. CDR1 and CDR2 from the germline V gene are SEHNR and FQNEAQ (reference sequence).

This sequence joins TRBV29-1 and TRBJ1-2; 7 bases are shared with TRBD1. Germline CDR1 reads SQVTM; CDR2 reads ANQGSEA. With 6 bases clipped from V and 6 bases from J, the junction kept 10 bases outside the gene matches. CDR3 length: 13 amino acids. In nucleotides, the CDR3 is TGCAGCGTCGTCCAGACAGGGTTCAATGGCTACACCTTC. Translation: CSVVQTGFNGYTF. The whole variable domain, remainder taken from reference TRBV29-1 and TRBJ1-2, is SAVISQKPSRDICQRGTSLTIQCQVDSQVTMMFWYRQQPGQSLTLIATANQGSEATYESGFVIDKFPISRPNLTFSTLTVSNMSPEDSSIYLCSVVQTGFNGYTFGSGTRLTVV.

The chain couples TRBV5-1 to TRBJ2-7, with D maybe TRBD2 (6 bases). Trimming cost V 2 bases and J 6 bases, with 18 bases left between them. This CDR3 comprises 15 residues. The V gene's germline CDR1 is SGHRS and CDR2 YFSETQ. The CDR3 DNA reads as TGCGCCAGCAGCTTAGGTGGAGGGATCGTAGTCGAGCAGTACTTC. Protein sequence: CASSLGGGIVVEQYF.

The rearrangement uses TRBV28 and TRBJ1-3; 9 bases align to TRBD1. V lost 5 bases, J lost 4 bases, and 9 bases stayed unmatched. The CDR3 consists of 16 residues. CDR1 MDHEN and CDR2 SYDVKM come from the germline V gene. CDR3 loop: CASSRLWGQGGNTIYF. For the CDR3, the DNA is TGTGCCAGCAGTCGCCTATGGGGACAGGGAGGAAACACCATATATTTT.

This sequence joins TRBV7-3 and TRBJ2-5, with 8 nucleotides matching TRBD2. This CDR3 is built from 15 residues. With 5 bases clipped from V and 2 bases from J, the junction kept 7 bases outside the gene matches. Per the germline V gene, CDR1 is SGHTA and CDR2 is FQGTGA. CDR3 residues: CASSISGASQETQYF. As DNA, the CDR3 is TGTGCCAGCAGCATTAGCGGGGCCTCTCAAGAGACCCAGTACTTC.

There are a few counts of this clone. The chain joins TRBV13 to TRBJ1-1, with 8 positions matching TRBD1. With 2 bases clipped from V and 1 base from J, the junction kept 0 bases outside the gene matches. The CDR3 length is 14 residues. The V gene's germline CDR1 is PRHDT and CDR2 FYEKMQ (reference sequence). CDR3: CASSLTGGNTEAFF. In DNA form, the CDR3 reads TGTGCCAGCAGCTTAACAGGGGGGAACACTGAAGCTTTCTTT. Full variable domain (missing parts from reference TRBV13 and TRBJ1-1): AAGVIQSPRHLIKEKRETATLKCYPIPRHDTVYWYQQGPGQDPQFLISFYEKMQSDKGSIPDRFSAQQFSDYHSELNMSSLELGDSALYFCASSLTGGNTEAFFGQGTRLTVV.

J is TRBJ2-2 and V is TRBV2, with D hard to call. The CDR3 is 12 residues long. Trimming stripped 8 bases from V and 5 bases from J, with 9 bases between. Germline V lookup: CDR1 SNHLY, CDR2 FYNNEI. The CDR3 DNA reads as TGTGCCAGCGGGCGAGATACCGGGGAGCTGTTTTTT. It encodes CASGRDTGELFF.

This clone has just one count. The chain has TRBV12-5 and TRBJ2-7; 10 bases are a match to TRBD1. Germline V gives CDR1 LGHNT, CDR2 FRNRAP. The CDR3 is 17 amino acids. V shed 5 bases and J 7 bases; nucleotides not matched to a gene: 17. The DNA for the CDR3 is TGTGCTAGTGGTCGACCCCGAGTGGACAGGGGGTTAAGGGAGCAGTACTTC. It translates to CASGRPRVDRGLREQYF.

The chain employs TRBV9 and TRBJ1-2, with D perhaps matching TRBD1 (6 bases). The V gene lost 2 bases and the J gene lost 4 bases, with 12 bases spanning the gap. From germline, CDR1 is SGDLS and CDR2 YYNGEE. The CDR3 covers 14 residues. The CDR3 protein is CASSVDRGSYGYTF. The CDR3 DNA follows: TGTGCCAGCAGCGTGGATAGGGGGTCCTATGGCTACACCTTC.

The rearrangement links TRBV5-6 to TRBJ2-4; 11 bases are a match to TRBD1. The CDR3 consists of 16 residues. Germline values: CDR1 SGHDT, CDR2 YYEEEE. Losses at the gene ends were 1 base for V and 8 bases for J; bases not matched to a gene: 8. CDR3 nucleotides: TGTGCCAGCAGCTTGAATAGGGGACAGGGGGTGTACATTCAGTACTTC. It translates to CASSLNRGQGVYIQYF.

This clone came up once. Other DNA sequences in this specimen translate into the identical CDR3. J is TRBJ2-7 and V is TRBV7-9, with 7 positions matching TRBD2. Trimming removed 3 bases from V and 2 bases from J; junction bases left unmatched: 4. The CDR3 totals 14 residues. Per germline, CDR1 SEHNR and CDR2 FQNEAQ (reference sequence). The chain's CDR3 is CASSLGGGPYEQYF. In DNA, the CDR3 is TGTGCCAGCAGCTTGGGGGGGGGTCCCTACGAGCAGTACTTC.

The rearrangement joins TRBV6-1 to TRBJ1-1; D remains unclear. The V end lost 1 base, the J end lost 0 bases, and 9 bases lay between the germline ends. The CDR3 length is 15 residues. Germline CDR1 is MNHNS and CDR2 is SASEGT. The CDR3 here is CASSEDLRMNTEAFF. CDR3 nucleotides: TGTGCCAGCAGTGAAGATTTGAGAATGAACACTGAAGCTTTCTTT.

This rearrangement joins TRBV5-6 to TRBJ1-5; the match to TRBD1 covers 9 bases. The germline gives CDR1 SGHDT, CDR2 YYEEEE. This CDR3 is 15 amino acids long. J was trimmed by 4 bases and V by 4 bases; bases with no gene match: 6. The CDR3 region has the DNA TGTGCCAGCAGCGCCGCGACAGGGGGTAATCAGCCCCAGCATTTT. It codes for CASSAATGGNQPQHF.

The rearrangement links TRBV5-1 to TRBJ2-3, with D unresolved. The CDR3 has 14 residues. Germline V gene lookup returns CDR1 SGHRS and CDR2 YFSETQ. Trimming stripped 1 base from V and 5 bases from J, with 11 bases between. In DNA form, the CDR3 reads TGCGCCAGCAGCTTGTACGATCCAGGAGATACGCAGTATTTT. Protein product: CASSLYDPGDTQYF.

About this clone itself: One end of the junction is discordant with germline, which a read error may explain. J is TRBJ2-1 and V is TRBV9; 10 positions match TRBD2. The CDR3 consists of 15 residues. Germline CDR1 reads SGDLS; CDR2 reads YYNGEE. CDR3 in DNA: TGTGCCGGCAGCCCGGGACTAGCGCCTGGAGAGGAGCAGTTCTTC. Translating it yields CAGSPGLAPGEEQFF.

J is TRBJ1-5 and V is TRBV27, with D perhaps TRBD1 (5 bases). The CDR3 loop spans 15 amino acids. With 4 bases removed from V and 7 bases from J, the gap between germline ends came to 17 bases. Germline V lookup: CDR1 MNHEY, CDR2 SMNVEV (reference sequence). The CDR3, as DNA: TGTGCCAGCAGTTCCCTTAGCAGGGTGTTCCAGCCCCAGCATTTT. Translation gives CASSSLSRVFQPQHF.

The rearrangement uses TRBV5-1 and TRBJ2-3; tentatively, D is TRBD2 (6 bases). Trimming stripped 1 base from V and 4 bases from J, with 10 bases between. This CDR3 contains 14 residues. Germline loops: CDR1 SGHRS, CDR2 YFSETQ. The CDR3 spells CASSLLGEADTQYF. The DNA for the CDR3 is TGCGCCAGCAGCTTGCTGGGGGAGGCAGATACGCAGTATTTT.

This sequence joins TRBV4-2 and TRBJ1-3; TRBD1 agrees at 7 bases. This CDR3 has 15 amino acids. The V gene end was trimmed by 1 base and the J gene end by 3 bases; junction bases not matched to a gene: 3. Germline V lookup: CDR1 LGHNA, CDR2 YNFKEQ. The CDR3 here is CASSQATGSGNTIYF. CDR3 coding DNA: TGTGCCAGCAGCCAAGCGACAGGGAGTGGAAACACCATATATTTT.